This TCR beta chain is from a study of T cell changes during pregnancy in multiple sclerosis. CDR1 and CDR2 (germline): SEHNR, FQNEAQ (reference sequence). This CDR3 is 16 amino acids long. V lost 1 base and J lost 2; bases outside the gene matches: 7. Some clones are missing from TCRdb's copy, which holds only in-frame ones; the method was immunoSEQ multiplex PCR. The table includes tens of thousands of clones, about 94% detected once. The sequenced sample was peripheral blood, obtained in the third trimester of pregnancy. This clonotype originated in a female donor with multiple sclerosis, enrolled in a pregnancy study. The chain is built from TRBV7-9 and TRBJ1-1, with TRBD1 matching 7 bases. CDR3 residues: CASSLGRDRPNTEAFF. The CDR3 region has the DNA TGTGCCAGCAGCTTAGGACGGGACAGACCAAACACTGAAGCTTTCTTT.